Given below is one T cell receptor beta chain in context. Its antigen remains unidentified. Within one base of it there is no much larger clone, and no base qualities were kept. The data stem from a study of blood T cell repertoires in COVID-19 (dated by TCRdb to the early 2020s). With regard to the full study: Collaborator samples came from the United States, Italy and Spain and covered acute and convalescent phases of COVID-19. The prospective study material was composed of cDNA or gDNA derived from T cells, B-cell-depleted T cells, or PBMCs. The dataset comprised deeply sampled blood TCRbeta repertoires from subjects exposed to, actively infected with, or recovered from COVID-19. A freely available public database, intended as a resource for researchers studying the immune response to SARS-CoV-2, is where the repertoires were released. Samples came from the ongoing ImmuneRACE study (first 160 participants) plus 1,254 subjects from 6 global collaborators. A de-identified subject ID, COVID-19 status, age in years and sex were almost always included in the sample metadata. Where HLA class I and class II types were available, the types were taken from metadata supplied by the sample provider, not from assay-based typing. Broad study findings and their caveats: Clinical and demographic metadata were provided uncurated, with the amount varying by source and participant.

The immunoSEQ Assay, a bias-controlled multiplex PCR, was used to amplify TCRbeta CDR3 regions from genomic DNA. The authors' pipeline ran thus. The number of nucleated cells in each sample was estimated from the amplification of reference gene primers within the assay. Sequence reads were collapsed and filtered to measure the absolute abundance of every unique TCRbeta CDR3 rearrangement. For each sample, productive Simpson clonality was calculated as the square root of Simpson's diversity index across productive rearrangements. TCRdb mirrors the immuneACCESS table, restricted to in-frame sequences. Some clones are absent from its copies; in checked studies, under half trace to an unresolved V gene, and the reason for the others is unknown. The V and J calls and the clone size are those of that table, but D and trimming were determined from the DNA. The sample table holds about 170,000 clones, of which 88% were seen once. The top ten clones comprise around 24% of the sample.

V is clipped by 2 bases and J by 7 bases, and the sequence between their germline boundaries is 17 bases long. CDR1 and CDR2 are drawn from the germline V gene (reference sequence): GTSNPN, SVGIG. CDR3 length: 14 amino acids, cysteine to phenylalanine. The read is trimmed to its CDR3 DNA, 42 bases read in frame from base 1. Each collaborating institution followed its own protocols to collect whole blood in K2EDTA tubes. Collaborator samples were shipped for TCRbeta analysis as frozen whole blood, isolated PBMCs, or DNA extracted from either sample type. The sample consisted of peripheral blood. The sequence was collected from a man in his sixties with acute or convalescent COVID-19. The rearranged chain carries TRBV30 and TRBJ1-2, with a weak D call of TRBD1 (5 bases match). This receptor carries the CDR3 CAWSPLSAGRGYTF. The DNA sequence reads TGTGCCTGGAGTCCGTTGAGCGCGGGACGTGGCTACACCTTC.